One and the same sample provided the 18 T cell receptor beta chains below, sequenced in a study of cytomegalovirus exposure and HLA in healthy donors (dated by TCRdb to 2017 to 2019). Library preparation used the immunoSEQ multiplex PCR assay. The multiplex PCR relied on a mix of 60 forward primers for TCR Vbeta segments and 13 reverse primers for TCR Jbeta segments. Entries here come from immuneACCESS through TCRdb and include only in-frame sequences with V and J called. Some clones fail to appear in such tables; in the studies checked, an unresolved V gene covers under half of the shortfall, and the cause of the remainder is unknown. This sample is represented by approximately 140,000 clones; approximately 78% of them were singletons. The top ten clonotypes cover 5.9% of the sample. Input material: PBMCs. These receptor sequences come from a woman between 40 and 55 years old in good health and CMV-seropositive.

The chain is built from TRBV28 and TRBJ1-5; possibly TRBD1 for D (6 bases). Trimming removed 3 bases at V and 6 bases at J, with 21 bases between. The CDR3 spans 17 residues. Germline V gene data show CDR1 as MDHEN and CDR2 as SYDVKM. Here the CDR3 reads CASSLDDRWGAGQPQHF. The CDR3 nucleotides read TGTGCCAGCAGTTTGGATGACAGGTGGGGTGCCGGTCAGCCCCAGCATTTT.

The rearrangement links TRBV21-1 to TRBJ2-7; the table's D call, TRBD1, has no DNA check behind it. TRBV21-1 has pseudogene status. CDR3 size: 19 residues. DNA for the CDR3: TGTGCCAGCAGCAAAGGGTCAATATGGGGACAGGTTCTAGGGTACGAGCAGTACTTC. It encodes CASSKGSIWGQVLGYEQYF.

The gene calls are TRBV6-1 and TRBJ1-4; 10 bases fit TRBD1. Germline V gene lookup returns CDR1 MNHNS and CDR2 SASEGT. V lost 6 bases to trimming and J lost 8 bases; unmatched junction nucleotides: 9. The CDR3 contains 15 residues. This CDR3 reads CASSGGGTGEEKLFF. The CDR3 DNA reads TGTGCCAGCAGCGGAGGCGGGACAGGGGAGGAAAAACTGTTTTTT.

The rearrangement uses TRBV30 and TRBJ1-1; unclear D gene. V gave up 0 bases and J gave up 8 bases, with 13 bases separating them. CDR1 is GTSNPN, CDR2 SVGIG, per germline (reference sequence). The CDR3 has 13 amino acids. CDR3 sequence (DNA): TGTGCCTGGAGTGTCCTTACCACTCCCGAAGCTTTCTTT. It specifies CAWSVLTTPEAFF. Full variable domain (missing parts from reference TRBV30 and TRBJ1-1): SQTIHQWPATLVQPVGSPLSLECTVEGTSNPNLYWYRQAAGRGLQLLFYSVGIGQISSEVPQNLSASRPQDRQFILSSKKLLLSDSGFYLCAWSVLTTPEAFFGQGTRLTVV.

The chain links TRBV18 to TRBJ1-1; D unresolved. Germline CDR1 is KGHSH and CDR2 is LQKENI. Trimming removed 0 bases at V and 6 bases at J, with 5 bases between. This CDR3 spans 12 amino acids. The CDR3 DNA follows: TGTGCCAGCTCACCACCGCCAGCTGAAGCTTTCTTT. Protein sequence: CASSPPPAEAFF.

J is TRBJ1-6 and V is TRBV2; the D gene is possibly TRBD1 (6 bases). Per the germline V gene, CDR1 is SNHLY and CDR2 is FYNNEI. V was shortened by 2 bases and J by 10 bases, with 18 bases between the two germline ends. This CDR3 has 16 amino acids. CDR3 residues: CASSEWGGRGRSPLHF. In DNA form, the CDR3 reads TGTGCCAGCAGTGAATGGGGCGGCAGGGGCCGGTCACCCCTCCACTTT.

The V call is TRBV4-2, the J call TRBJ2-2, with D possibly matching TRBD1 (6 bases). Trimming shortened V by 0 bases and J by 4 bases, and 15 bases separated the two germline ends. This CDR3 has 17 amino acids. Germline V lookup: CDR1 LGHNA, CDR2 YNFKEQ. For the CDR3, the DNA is TGTGCCAGCAGCCAAGATCTCGGGACACCTACCACCGGGGAGCTGTTTTTT. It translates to CASSQDLGTPTTGELFF.

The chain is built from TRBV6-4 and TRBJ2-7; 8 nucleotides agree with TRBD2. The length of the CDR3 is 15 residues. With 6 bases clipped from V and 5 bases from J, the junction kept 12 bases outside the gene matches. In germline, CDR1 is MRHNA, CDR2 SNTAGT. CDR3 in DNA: TGTGCCAGCAGCGCCCCGCGGGGGGCGCCTGACGAGCAGTACTTC. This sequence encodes CASSAPRGAPDEQYF.

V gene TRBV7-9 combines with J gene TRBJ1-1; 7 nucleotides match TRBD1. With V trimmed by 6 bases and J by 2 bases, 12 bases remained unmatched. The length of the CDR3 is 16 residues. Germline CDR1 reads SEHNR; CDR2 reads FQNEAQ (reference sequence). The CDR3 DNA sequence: TGTGCCAGCAGGGACGACAGGGATCGGGCCAACACTGAAGCTTTCTTT. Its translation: CASRDDRDRANTEAFF.

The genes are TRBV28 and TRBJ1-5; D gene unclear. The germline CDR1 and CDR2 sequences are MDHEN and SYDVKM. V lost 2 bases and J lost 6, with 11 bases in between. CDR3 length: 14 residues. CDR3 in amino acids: CASSLNLIGQPQHF. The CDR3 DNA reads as TGTGCCAGCAGTTTAAATTTGATCGGTCAGCCCCAGCATTTT.

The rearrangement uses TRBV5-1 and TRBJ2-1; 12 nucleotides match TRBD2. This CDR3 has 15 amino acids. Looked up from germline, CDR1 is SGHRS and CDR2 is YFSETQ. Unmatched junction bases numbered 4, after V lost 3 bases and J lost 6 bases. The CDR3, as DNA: TGCGCCAGCAGCTCGGGACTAGCGGGTACCAATGAGCAGTTCTTC. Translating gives CASSSGLAGTNEQFF.

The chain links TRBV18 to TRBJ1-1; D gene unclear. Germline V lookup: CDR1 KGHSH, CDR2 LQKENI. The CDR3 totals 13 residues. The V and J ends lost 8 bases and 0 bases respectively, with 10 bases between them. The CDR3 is CASHPGVNTEAFF. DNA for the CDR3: TGTGCCAGCCATCCCGGGGTGAACACTGAAGCTTTCTTT.

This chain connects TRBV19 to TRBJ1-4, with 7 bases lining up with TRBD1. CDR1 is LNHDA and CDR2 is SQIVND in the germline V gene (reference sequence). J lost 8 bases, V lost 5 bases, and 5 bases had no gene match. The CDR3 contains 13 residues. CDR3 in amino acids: CASSDRVGEKLFF. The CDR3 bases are TGTGCCAGTAGTGACAGGGTCGGCGAAAAACTGTTTTTT.

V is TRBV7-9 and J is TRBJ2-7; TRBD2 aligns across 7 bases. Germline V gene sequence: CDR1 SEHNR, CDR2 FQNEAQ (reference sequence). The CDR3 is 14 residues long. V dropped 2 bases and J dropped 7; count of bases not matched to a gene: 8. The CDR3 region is CASSLLGGGREQYF. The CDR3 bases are TGTGCCAGCAGCTTACTGGGGGGGGGTCGGGAGCAGTACTTC.

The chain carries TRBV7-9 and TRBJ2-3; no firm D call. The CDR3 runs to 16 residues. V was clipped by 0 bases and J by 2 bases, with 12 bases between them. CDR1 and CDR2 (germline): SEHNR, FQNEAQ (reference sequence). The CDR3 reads CASSLAGATHTDTQYF. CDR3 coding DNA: TGTGCCAGCAGCTTAGCGGGCGCTACTCACACAGATACGCAGTATTTT.

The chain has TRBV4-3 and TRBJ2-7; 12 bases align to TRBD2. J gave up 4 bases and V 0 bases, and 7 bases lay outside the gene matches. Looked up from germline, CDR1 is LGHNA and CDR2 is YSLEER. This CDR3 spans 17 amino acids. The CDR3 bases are TGCGCCAGCAGCCAAGAATTCGCTAGCGGGAGGGTATACGAGCAGTACTTC. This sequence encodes CASSQEFASGRVYEQYF.

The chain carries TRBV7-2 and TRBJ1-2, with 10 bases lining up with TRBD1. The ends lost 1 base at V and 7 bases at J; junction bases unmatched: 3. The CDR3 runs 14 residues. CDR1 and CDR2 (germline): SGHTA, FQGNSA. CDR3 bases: TGTGCCAGCAGCTTAGGACAGGGGGCGCTTGGCTACACCTTC. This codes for CASSLGQGALGYTF.

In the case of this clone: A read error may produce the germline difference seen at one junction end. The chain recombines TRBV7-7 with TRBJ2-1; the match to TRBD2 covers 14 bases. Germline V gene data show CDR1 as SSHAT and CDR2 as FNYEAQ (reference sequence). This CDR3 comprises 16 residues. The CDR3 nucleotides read TGTGCTAGCAGCTTATCCGGGACTAGCGGGAGAAATGAGCAGTTCTTC. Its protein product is CASSLSGTSGRNEQFF.